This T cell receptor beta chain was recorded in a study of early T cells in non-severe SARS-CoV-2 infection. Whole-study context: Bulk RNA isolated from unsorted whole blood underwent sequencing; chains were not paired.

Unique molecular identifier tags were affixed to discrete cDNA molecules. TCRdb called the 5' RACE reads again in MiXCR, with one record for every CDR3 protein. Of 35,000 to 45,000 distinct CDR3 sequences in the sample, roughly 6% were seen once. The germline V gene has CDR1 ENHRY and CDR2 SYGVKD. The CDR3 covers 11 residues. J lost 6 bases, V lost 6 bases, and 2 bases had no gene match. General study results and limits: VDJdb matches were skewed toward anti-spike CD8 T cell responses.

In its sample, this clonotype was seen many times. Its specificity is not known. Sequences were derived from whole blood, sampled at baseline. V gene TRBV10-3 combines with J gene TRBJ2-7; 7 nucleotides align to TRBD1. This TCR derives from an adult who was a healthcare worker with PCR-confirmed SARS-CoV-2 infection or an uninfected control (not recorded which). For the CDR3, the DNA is TGTGCCATCAGCAACAGGGGCGAGCAGTACTTC. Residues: CAISNRGEQYF.